The 29 T cell receptor beta chains listed next were all sequenced from one sample in a study of control samples from healthy donors and cancer patients. The data were produced by immunoSEQ multiplex PCR, yet TCRdb's version contains in-frame clones alone and is incomplete. The sample has roughly 88,000 clones, around 91% seen once. The sequencing sample was made of blood. These receptors all stem from a man in his forties or fifties in good health.

The chain couples TRBV2 to TRBJ2-1; 9 positions match TRBD2. The CDR3 runs 16 residues. V shed 6 bases, J shed 4 bases, and the junction held 10 bases outside the gene matches. CDR1 and CDR2 (germline): SNHLY, FYNNEI. In DNA form, the CDR3 reads TGTGCCAGCAGGGTCAACAGGCGGGGGGGATACAATGAGCAGTTCTTC. The encoded protein is CASRVNRRGGYNEQFF.

The J gene is TRBJ1-2, the V gene TRBV6-5, with D tentatively TRBD1 (5 bases). Trimming took 7 bases from V and 4 from J, leaving 19 bases between them. Germline lookup yields CDR1 MNHEY and CDR2 SVGAGI. The CDR3 length is 15 residues. CDR3 coding DNA: TGTGCCAGCACTCTCAGGTGGGGGAAAGGCTATGGCTACACCTTC. This sequence encodes CASTLRWGKGYGYTF.

The V and J genes are TRBV7-8 and TRBJ1-5; D unclear. CDR3 length: 13 residues. Germline assignment: CDR1 SGHVS and CDR2 FQNEAQ. Trimming took 1 base from V and 5 from J, leaving 6 bases between them. The CDR3 nucleotides read TGTGCCAGCAGCTTAGGCGGTGATCAGCCCCAGCATTTT. Translated: CASSLGGDQPQHF.

This clone was detected only once. The rearrangement uses TRBV7-8 and TRBJ2-2; 7 bases match TRBD2. Per the germline V gene, CDR1 is SGHVS and CDR2 is FQNEAQ. The CDR3 runs to 15 residues. With V trimmed by 5 bases and J by 0 bases, 3 bases remained unmatched. The CDR3 loop is CASSQRGTNTGELFF. The CDR3 coding sequence is TGTGCCAGCAGCCAGCGGGGTACGAACACCGGGGAGCTGTTTTTT.

The CDR3 protein is CASSFRDNYGYTF. The CDR3 nucleotides are TGTGCCAGCAGTTTTAGGGACAACTATGGCTACACCTTC. The chain employs TRBV27 and TRBJ1-2; possibly TRBD1 for D (5 bases). The CDR3 totals 13 residues. Germline assignment: CDR1 MNHEY and CDR2 SMNVEV (reference sequence). V was shortened by 3 bases and J by 2 bases, with 7 bases between the two germline ends.

This clone has just a few counts. The gene calls are TRBV6-2 or TRBV6-3 and TRBJ1-1; D is undetermined. V gave up 5 bases and J gave up 8 bases, with 24 bases separating them. The CDR3 contains 16 residues. Per germline, CDR1 MNHEY and CDR2 SVGEGT. The chain's CDR3 is CASSRNSQTPSNEAFF. The CDR3 DNA follows: TGTGCCAGCAGTCGAAACTCCCAAACCCCGTCGAACGAAGCTTTCTTT.

This clone was seen just once. This chain connects TRBV10-3 to TRBJ2-3; the D gene could be TRBD1 or TRBD2 (5 bases each). Trimming took off 8 bases at V and 1 base at J, with 13 bases between the two ends. Germline V gene data show CDR1 as ENHRY and CDR2 as SYGVKD. This CDR3 has 14 amino acids. CDR3 nucleotides: TGTGCCATCGGGACCGAAGGAGGCACAGATACGCAGTATTTT. It encodes CAIGTEGGTDTQYF.

V is TRBV7-6 and J is TRBJ2-7; D remains unclear. The CDR3 contains 12 residues. Between the trimmed V and J ends, which lost 5 bases and 1 base, there was a span of 6 bases. Germline V gene data show CDR1 as SGHVS and CDR2 as FNYEAQ. The DNA of the CDR3 is TGTGCCAGCAGCGCCCAATCCTACGAGCAGTACTTC. Translated: CASSAQSYEQYF.

J is TRBJ1-2 and V is TRBV4-3; 8 bases match TRBD1. Per germline, CDR1 LGHNA and CDR2 YSLEER. J gave up 5 bases and V 4 bases, and 6 bases lay outside the gene matches. CDR3 length: 14 residues. The CDR3 is CASSPAQGAYGYTF. In DNA, the CDR3 is TGCGCCAGCAGCCCCGCTCAGGGGGCATATGGCTACACCTTC.

J is TRBJ1-2 and V is TRBV9, with TRBD1 matching over 9 bases. The germline CDR1 and CDR2 sequences are SGDLS and YYNGEE. The CDR3 extends over 14 amino acids. V shed 7 bases, J shed 1 base, and the junction held 5 bases outside the gene matches. The chain's CDR3 is CASQRDRDNYGYTF. The CDR3 nucleotides are TGTGCCAGCCAACGGGACAGGGATAACTATGGCTACACCTTC.

The chain joins TRBV7-8 to TRBJ1-4; TRBD1 is a possible D gene (6 bases). From germline, CDR1 is SGHVS and CDR2 FQNEAQ. The V and J ends lost 5 bases and 11 bases respectively, with 24 bases between them. The CDR3 is 16 residues long. This CDR3 reads CASSERISGHFGKLFF. The DNA of the CDR3 is TGTGCCAGCAGCGAGCGAATTTCGGGACACTTCGGGAAACTGTTTTTT.

A note on this clone: This same CDR3 is encoded by further DNA sequences in the sample. The chain joins TRBV7-2 to TRBJ2-1, with 10 nucleotides matching TRBD2. Unmatched junction bases numbered 10, after V lost 4 bases and J lost 10 bases. The germline V gene encodes CDR1 SGHTA and CDR2 FQGNSA. The length of the CDR3 is 15 residues. In DNA, the CDR3 is TGTGCCAGCAGCTCCCAAAGCGGGGGGGGTCGGGAGCAGTTCTTC. Encoded protein: CASSSQSGGGREQFF. Full variable domain (remainder filled in from reference TRBV7-2 and TRBJ2-1): GAGVSQSPSNKVTEKGKDVELRCDPISGHTALYWYRQSLGQGLEFLIYFQGNSAPDKSGLPSDRFSAERTGGSVSTLTIQRTQQEDSAVYLCASSSQSGGGREQFFGPGTRLTVL.

This chain joins TRBV5-5 and TRBJ2-7; 9 nucleotides match TRBD1. V shed 5 bases and J 2 bases; nucleotides not matched to a gene: 2. Germline V gene sequence: CDR1 SGHKS, CDR2 YYEKEE (reference sequence). The CDR3 runs to 13 residues. CDR3 sequence: CASSWDRAYEQYF. CDR3 bases: TGTGCCAGCAGTTGGGACAGGGCCTACGAGCAGTACTTC.

The rearrangement uses TRBV2 and TRBJ2-7, with D possibly being TRBD1 (5 bases). Per germline, CDR1 SNHLY and CDR2 FYNNEI. V gave up 8 bases and J gave up 6 bases, with 17 bases separating them. The CDR3 has 13 amino acids. The CDR3 sequence: CASGSGPGSEQYF. The CDR3 bases are TGTGCCAGCGGGTCAGGGCCCGGGTCCGAGCAGTACTTC.

The V call is TRBV10-3, the J call TRBJ1-1, with D possibly matching TRBD1 (5 bases). This CDR3 has 13 residues. The ends were cut back, 11 bases at V and 3 bases at J, with 16 bases in the middle. Germline lookup yields CDR1 ENHRY and CDR2 SYGVKD. The CDR3, as DNA: TGTGCCGTTACCCCGCGCAGGGACACTGAAGCTTTCTTT. Its translation: CAVTPRRDTEAFF.

The rearrangement joins TRBV2 to TRBJ1-5; TRBD1 aligns across 9 bases. The CDR3 runs to 14 residues. In germline, CDR1 is SNHLY, CDR2 FYNNEI. V shed 6 bases and J 6 bases; nucleotides not matched to a gene: 6. The CDR3 DNA follows: TGTGCCAGCAGCCGGGACAGGGACTCTCAGCCCCAGCATTTT. This sequence encodes CASSRDRDSQPQHF.

This chain links TRBV5-1 with TRBJ1-3; 7 nucleotides align to TRBD1. V was clipped by 0 bases and J by 0 bases; unmatched bases: 9. Germline V lookup: CDR1 SGHRS, CDR2 YFSETQ. The CDR3 is made up of 18 amino acids. In nucleotides, the CDR3 is TGCGCCAGCAGCTTGGGTGTAGGGGGCTCCAGCTCTGGAAACACCATATATTTT. It yields the protein CASSLGVGGSSSGNTIYF.

The CDR3 loop is CASSLETGFGGYTF. CDR3 sequence (DNA): TGCGCCAGCAGCTTGGAAACAGGGTTTGGCGGCTACACCTTC. The V and J genes are TRBV5-1 and TRBJ1-2; D is possibly TRBD1 (6 bases). In germline, CDR1 is SGHRS, CDR2 YFSETQ. CDR3 length equals 14 residues. V was pared by 0 bases and J by 8 bases, with 14 bases between.

The gene calls are TRBV7-2 and TRBJ2-7; a possible D gene is TRBD2 (5 bases). CDR1 and CDR2 from the germline V gene are SGHTA and FQGNSA. The V and J ends lost 3 bases and 3 bases respectively, with 15 bases between them. CDR3 length: 15 amino acids. The CDR3 spells CASSFSSSADYEQYF. The CDR3 bases are TGTGCCAGCAGCTTTAGTAGTAGCGCCGACTACGAGCAGTACTTC.

The genes are TRBV7-9 and TRBJ1-2, with a tentative D call TRBD1 (6 bases). With 6 bases removed from V and 2 bases from J, the gap between germline ends came to 13 bases. CDR1 SEHNR and CDR2 FQNEAQ come from the germline V gene (reference sequence). The CDR3 is 14 residues long. The CDR3 here is CASRSSGANYGYTF. DNA of the CDR3: TGTGCCAGCAGGTCGTCGGGGGCCAACTATGGCTACACCTTC.

The rearrangement links TRBV27 to TRBJ2-7; 11 nucleotides agree with TRBD2. V trimming: 6 bases; J trimming: 0 bases; junction bases outside the gene matches: 1. CDR3 length equals 14 residues. Germline V lookup: CDR1 MNHEY, CDR2 SMNVEV (reference sequence). The CDR3 is CASRLAGASYEQYF. In DNA form, the CDR3 reads TGTGCCAGCAGACTAGCGGGGGCCTCCTACGAGCAGTACTTC.

The gene calls are TRBV10-3 and TRBJ2-6; the D gene could be TRBD1 or TRBD2 (6 bases each). Germline V gene lookup returns CDR1 ENHRY and CDR2 SYGVKD. The CDR3 sequence is 16 residues long. Deletions cut 5 bases from V and 3 bases from J, with 14 bases between. CDR3 DNA sequence: TGTGCCATCAGTACCATGGAGGGGGTTGGGGCCAACGTCCTGACTTTC. Translation: CAISTMEGVGANVLTF.

The chain couples TRBV12-5 to TRBJ1-1; 7 bases align to TRBD1. Germline V gene data show CDR1 as LGHNT and CDR2 as FRNRAP. The CDR3 is 13 amino acids. With 8 bases clipped from V and 6 bases from J, the junction kept 9 bases outside the gene matches. The CDR3 region is CASRGRGLPEAFF. CDR3 sequence (DNA): TGTGCTAGTAGGGGGAGGGGGCTGCCTGAAGCTTTCTTT.

This clone was picked up one time. This sequence joins TRBV27 and TRBJ2-7, with D unclear. From germline, CDR1 is MNHEY and CDR2 SMNVEV (reference sequence). CDR3 length: 15 amino acids. The germline V and J ends were trimmed by 5 bases and 0 bases, with 14 bases remaining between them. CDR3: CASSPRATPSYEQYF. The CDR3 DNA follows: TGTGCCAGCAGTCCCCGGGCTACTCCCTCCTACGAGCAGTACTTC.

The DNA of the CDR3 is TGTGCCAGCAGCTTGGGCCCACAGTCAACTAATGAAAAACTGTTTTTT. Translating it yields CASSLGPQSTNEKLFF. The J gene is TRBJ1-4, the V gene TRBV5-4, with no clear D. Trimming pared 0 bases from V and 0 bases from J, leaving 9 bases between. The CDR3 runs 16 residues. Germline V lookup: CDR1 SGHNT, CDR2 YYREEE (reference sequence).

This clone is a singleton in its sample. The chain uses TRBV29-1 and TRBJ1-1, with D perhaps matching TRBD1 (6 bases). The V gene's germline CDR1 is SQVTM and CDR2 ANQGSEA. V lost 5 bases and J 11 bases, leaving 18 bases between the germline ends. The CDR3 totals 12 residues. Here the CDR3 DNA reads TGCAGCGTTCAGGGTACAGGGATTGGGGCTTTCTTT. This codes for CSVQGTGIGAFF.

This clone was counted a single time. The gene calls are TRBV18 and TRBJ1-3; D unresolved. The CDR3 contains 13 residues. V lost 2 bases, J lost 5 bases, and 7 bases lay in between. Looked up from germline, CDR1 is KGHSH and CDR2 is LQKENI. The CDR3: CASSPGPRNTIYF. The CDR3 DNA reads TGTGCCAGCTCACCAGGACCGAGAAACACCATATATTTT. The full variable domain, in which reference TRBV18 and TRBJ1-3 provide the parts outside the CDR3, is NAGVMQNPRHLVRRRGQEARLRCSPMKGHSHVYWYRQLPEEGLKFMVYLQKENIIDESGMPKERFSAEFPKEGPSILRIQQVVRGDSAAYFCASSPGPRNTIYFGEGSWLTVV.

The chain employs TRBV6-5 and TRBJ1-3, with a weak D call TRBD1 (5 bases). The CDR3 spans 14 residues. V lost 7 bases, J lost 4 bases, and 14 bases lay in between. Per the germline V gene, CDR1 is MNHEY and CDR2 is SVGAGI. CDR3 protein: CASTHLPGGNTIYF. CDR3 sequence (DNA): TGTGCCAGCACCCATCTCCCAGGGGGAAACACCATATATTTT.

This CDR3 reads CSGGQGNTGELFF. CDR3 DNA sequence: TGCAGCGGGGGACAGGGGAACACCGGGGAGCTGTTTTTT. The gene calls are TRBV29-1 and TRBJ2-2; TRBD1 matches at 9 bases. V lost 7 bases and J lost 1; bases outside the gene matches: 1. Germline-derived CDR1 and CDR2 are SQVTM and ANQGSEA. The CDR3 extends over 13 amino acids.